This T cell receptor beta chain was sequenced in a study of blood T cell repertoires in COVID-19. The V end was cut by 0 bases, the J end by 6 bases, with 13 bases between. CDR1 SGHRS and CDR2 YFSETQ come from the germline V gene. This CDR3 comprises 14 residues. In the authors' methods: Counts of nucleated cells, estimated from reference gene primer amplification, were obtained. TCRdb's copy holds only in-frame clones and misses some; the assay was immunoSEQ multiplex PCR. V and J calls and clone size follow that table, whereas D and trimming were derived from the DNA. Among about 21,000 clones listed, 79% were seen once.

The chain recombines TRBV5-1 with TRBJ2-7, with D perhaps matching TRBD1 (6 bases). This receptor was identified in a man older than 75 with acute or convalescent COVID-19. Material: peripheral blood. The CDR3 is CASSLAYTGSEQYF. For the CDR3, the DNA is TGCGCCAGCAGCTTGGCCTATACAGGGAGCGAGCAGTACTTC.